These 9 T cell receptor beta chains were sequenced from one sample in a study of Ad26.COV2.S vaccination and SARS-CoV-2 variants. Profiled with immunoSEQ multiplex PCR; TCRdb holds only in-frame clones, not every one. The sample yields around 450,000 clones, 75% to 90% seen once. The treatment was: 15 to 20 received Ad26.COV2.S at low or high dose, single or two shots; 5 received placebo; per-sample allocation not given. Material that was analyzed had been drawn on day 63 after the first vaccine or placebo injection. The sequenced sample was peripheral blood, obtained in a trial of Ad26.COV2.S vaccine versus placebo. The source of these receptors is a person between 18 and 65 years old who received the Ad26.COV2.S COVID-19 vaccine or a placebo.

The V gene is TRBV4-1, the J gene TRBJ2-1; 14 bases map to TRBD2. V shed 0 bases, J shed 9 bases, and the junction held 7 bases outside the gene matches. Germline loops: CDR1 MGHRA, CDR2 YSYEKL. The CDR3 length is 17 residues. In DNA form, the CDR3 reads TGCGCCAGCAGCCAAGATGGGACTAGCGGGAGTTTGGCTGAGCAGTTCTTC. This translates into CASSQDGTSGSLAEQFF.

The chain links TRBV5-3 to TRBJ2-1, with TRBD2 matching over 9 bases. TRBV5-3 is an ORF for which the function is uncertain. CDR3 size: 14 residues. J lost 4 bases, V lost 4 bases, and 3 bases had no gene match. This CDR3 is CARSLTSGYNEQFF. Written as DNA, the CDR3 is TGTGCCAGAAGCCTGACTAGCGGATACAATGAGCAGTTCTTC.

This chain joins TRBV7-6 and TRBJ1-1; D is uncertain. CDR3 length: 16 residues. Germline CDR1 and CDR2: SGHVS and FNYEAQ. The germline V and J ends were trimmed by 4 bases and 1 base, with 16 bases remaining between them. DNA of the CDR3: TGTGCCAGCAGCTCTGTGGGGAGTCCCGGGAACACTGAAGCTTTCTTT. Its protein is CASSSVGSPGNTEAFF.

The V call is TRBV21-1, the J call TRBJ2-1. TRBV21-1 is a pseudogene segment. There are 16 residues in the CDR3. The CDR3 region has the DNA TGTGCCAGCAGCTTAAACGGCAAATTCTCCTACAATGAGCAGTTCTTC. The encoded protein is CASSLNGKFSYNEQFF.

V and J are TRBV5-1 and TRBJ2-3; no clear D gene. The CDR3 spans 13 residues. Trimming cost V 1 base and J 6 bases, with 9 bases left between them. Germline V gives CDR1 SGHRS, CDR2 YFSETQ. DNA for the CDR3: TGCGCCAGCAGCTTGCCCCCCGGGGATACGCAGTATTTT. Translating it yields CASSLPPGDTQYF.

The J gene is TRBJ2-5, the V gene TRBV11-3; no clear D. Trimming removed 3 bases from V and 1 base from J, with 6 bases in between. Germline V gives CDR1 SGHNT, CDR2 YENEEA. The CDR3 totals 13 residues. CDR3 in amino acids: CASSLRFQETQYF. The CDR3, as DNA: TGTGCCAGCAGCTTGCGGTTCCAAGAGACCCAGTACTTC.

A word on this clone: This same CDR3 is encoded by further DNA sequences in the sample. The CDR3, as DNA: TGTGCCAGCAGCTTAGATGCTAACACTGAAGCTTTCTTT. Amino acids: CASSLDANTEAFF. J is TRBJ1-1 and V is TRBV7-8; D is unclear. The V and J ends lost 1 base and 2 bases respectively, with 5 bases between them. Germline assignment: CDR1 SGHVS and CDR2 FQNEAQ. The CDR3 runs 13 residues. The full variable domain, in which reference TRBV7-8 and TRBJ1-1 provide the parts outside the CDR3, is GAGVSQSPRYKVAKRGQDVALRCDPISGHVSLFWYQQALGQGPEFLTYFQNEAQLDKSGLPSDRFFAERPEGSVSTLKIQRTQQEDSAVYLCASSLDANTEAFFGQGTRLTVV.

The gene calls are TRBV6-2 or TRBV6-3 and TRBJ2-2; 8 bases are a match to TRBD2. CDR1 and CDR2 from the germline V gene are MNHEY and SVGEGT. The CDR3 extends over 16 amino acids. J was trimmed by 4 bases and V by 0 bases; bases with no gene match: 4. CDR3 loop: CASSYSAGGATGELFF. The CDR3 region has the DNA TGTGCCAGCAGTTACTCTGCCGGGGGGGCCACCGGGGAGCTGTTTTTT.

This chain links TRBV12-2 with TRBJ2-3; the table names TRBD2, a call not compared with the DNA. TRBV12-2 is annotated as a pseudogene. The CDR3 is made up of 17 amino acids. The chain's CDR3 is CASRFGGGGRWPDTQYF. CDR3 bases: TGTGCAAGTCGCTTTGGGGGGGGCGGGAGATGGCCAGATACGCAGTATTTT.